This T cell receptor beta chain appears in the sequencing data of a study of T cells in Graves' hyperthyroidism and ophthalmopathy. RNA transcripts gave rise to amplified TCR beta CDR3 regions. In the first-round RT-PCR of the TCR CDR3, the HTBI primer set was used. TCRdb re-derived calls from the multiplex PCR reads in MiXCR, one entry per CDR3 protein. This sample yields approximately 600,000 distinct CDR3 sequences, of which around 15% are seen a single time; 3.8% belongs to the top ten. Newly diagnosed hyperthyroidism, duration under 2 months, in patients aged 18 to 65. Sequencing used blood. This clonotype originated in a woman aged 25 to 39 with Graves' hyperthyroidism.

The CDR3 coding sequence is TGTGCCAGCAGCCCCGAGGGGGTTAGCAATCAGCCCCAGCATTTT. Amino acid sequence: CASSPEGVSNQPQHF. The chain links TRBV12-3 or TRBV12-4 to TRBJ1-5; D is perhaps TRBD1 (6 bases). V lost 6 bases and J 0 bases, leaving 12 bases between the germline ends. The CDR3 has 15 residues.